The clone carrying this T cell receptor (beta chain) is a singleton in its sample. The data belong to a study of blood T cell repertoires in COVID-19. Study-level information: Acute and convalescent COVID-19 samples came from the United States, Italy and Spain.

As originally analysed: By means of reference gene primer amplification, nucleated cell counts were estimated. TCRdb's copy holds only in-frame clones and misses some; the assay was immunoSEQ multiplex PCR. Clonal size and the V and J genes are those of that table, whereas D and trimming came from the DNA. The table has approximately 170,000 clones, about 85% seen once. This CDR3 has 17 amino acids. J was trimmed by 5 bases and V by 3 bases; bases with no gene match: 15. Germline-derived CDR1 and CDR2 are MNHNS and SASEGT. This chain uses TRBV6-1 with TRBJ2-5, with TRBD1 matching over 7 bases. The source of this sequence is a woman in her seventies with COVID-19, enrolled during active disease. Sequenced material: peripheral blood. The DNA of the CDR3 is TGTGCCAGCAGTGAGGACAGCTACAGGGGATTGGGCGAGACCCAGTACTTC. Its translation is CASSEDSYRGLGETQYF.